Shown below are 8 T cell receptor beta chains from a single sample sequenced in a study of OX40 agonist ivuxolimab in advanced cancers. Assay: immunoSEQ multiplex PCR; the TCRdb copy retains only in-frame clones and omits some. The sample has over 95,000 clones; about 91% are singletons. The sequencing used CD4+ or CD8+ T cells sorted from blood, collected in a trial of the OX40 agonist ivuxolimab. The receptors stem from an adult with an advanced solid tumor such as melanoma, head and neck, liver or kidney cancer.

This chain joins TRBV19 and TRBJ1-2; D is unclear. Germline V gene data show CDR1 as LNHDA and CDR2 as SQIVND (reference sequence). V dropped 7 bases and J dropped 0 bases, with 15 bases sitting between them. The CDR3 has 15 amino acids. The CDR3 reads CASNPRRRANYGYTF. As DNA, the CDR3 is TGTGCCAGTAACCCTAGACGTCGAGCTAACTATGGCTACACCTTC.

About this clone itself: The same CDR3 also results from other DNA sequences found in this sample. The rearrangement joins TRBV15 to TRBJ2-5; 7 bases map to TRBD2. This CDR3 has 14 residues. The germline CDR1 and CDR2 sequences are LNHNV and YYDKDF (reference sequence). V shed 6 bases, J shed 4 bases, and the junction held 8 bases outside the gene matches. CDR3 DNA: TGTGCCACCAGAACGACGGGGGGAGGAGAGACCCAGTACTTC. It specifies CATRTTGGGETQYF.

This rearrangement joins TRBV9 to TRBJ2-3; 7 nucleotides match TRBD2. Losses at the gene ends were 0 bases for V and 0 bases for J; bases not matched to a gene: 4. CDR1 and CDR2 from the germline V gene are SGDLS and YYNGEE. The CDR3 runs 16 residues. CDR3 in amino acids: CASSVAGDYSTDTQYF. CDR3 DNA sequence: TGTGCCAGCAGCGTAGCGGGGGACTATAGCACAGATACGCAGTATTTT.

V usage is TRBV4-2 and J usage is TRBJ2-1; D is unresolved. V was shortened by 0 bases and J by 3 bases, with 9 bases between the two germline ends. In germline, CDR1 is LGHNA, CDR2 YNFKEQ. The CDR3 is made up of 15 amino acids. The CDR3 coding sequence is TGTGCCAGCAGCCAAGATTGGGGTAGCTACAATGAGCAGTTCTTC. This gives the protein CASSQDWGSYNEQFF.

This clone was seen a single time. The J gene is TRBJ2-7, the V gene TRBV4-2, with D hard to call. This CDR3 has 12 amino acids. The germline V gene has CDR1 LGHNA and CDR2 YNFKEQ. V was pared by 0 bases and J by 6 bases, with 6 bases between. The CDR3 nucleotides are TGTGCCAGCAGCCAAGATGAAGGCGAGCAGTACTTC. Amino acids: CASSQDEGEQYF.

The gene calls are TRBV5-4 and TRBJ1-5, with TRBD1 matching 9 bases. The ends lost 4 bases at V and 4 bases at J; junction bases unmatched: 6. The CDR3 has 15 residues. CDR1 SGHNT and CDR2 YYREEE come from the germline V gene (reference sequence). Written as DNA, the CDR3 is TGTGCCAGCAGCGAGGGACAGGGAGAGAATCAGCCCCAGCATTTT. It yields the protein CASSEGQGENQPQHF.

The chain joins TRBV4-2 to TRBJ2-3; 9 bases fit TRBD2. With V trimmed by 2 bases and J by 4 bases, 7 bases remained unmatched. The CDR3 consists of 16 residues. Germline V gene lookup returns CDR1 LGHNA and CDR2 YNFKEQ. The CDR3 sequence: CASSQQTSGRADTQYF. The CDR3 coding sequence is TGTGCCAGCAGCCAACAGACTAGCGGTCGGGCAGATACGCAGTATTTT.

The chain's CDR3 is CASSFRDGYATNEKLFF. In DNA, the CDR3 is TGTGCCAGCAGTTTCCGGGACGGATATGCAACTAATGAAAAACTGTTTTTT. The rearrangement joins TRBV28 to TRBJ1-4, with D possibly TRBD1 on 5 matching bases. This CDR3 comprises 17 residues. Germline values: CDR1 MDHEN, CDR2 SYDVKM. Deletions cut 3 bases from V and 0 bases from J, with 14 bases between.